Listed here are 8 T cell receptor beta chains from one sample, sequenced in a study of shared clonotypes between healthy human individuals. Clones were read by immunoSEQ multiplex PCR, and TCRdb kept only the in-frame ones, dropping some. The sample shows about a million clones, about 80% of them seen only once. The sequencing input was memory CD4+ T cells sorted from blood. Subset noted: CD45RA-negative fraction. The receptors stem from a man aged 18 to 29 in good health.

DNA of the CDR3: TGTGCCAGCAGCTTAGACCACTCTAGCGGGGAGCTGTTTTTT. Translating it yields CASSLDHSSGELFF. The chain employs TRBV11-3 and TRBJ2-2; D unclear. Germline assignment: CDR1 SGHNT and CDR2 YENEEA. The CDR3 loop spans 14 amino acids. The V gene lost 0 bases and the J gene lost 7 bases, with 9 bases spanning the gap. The whole variable domain, remainder taken from reference TRBV11-3 and TRBJ2-2, is EAGVVQSPRYKIIEKKQPVAFWCNPISGHNTLYWYLQNLGQGPELLIRYENEEAVDDSQLPKDRFSAERLKGVDSTLKIQPAELGDSAVYLCASSLDHSSGELFFGEGSRLTVL.

V usage is TRBV5-4 and J usage is TRBJ1-1; a possible D gene is TRBD1 (5 bases). Germline values: CDR1 SGHNT, CDR2 YYREEE (reference sequence). Trimming left V 5 bases short and J 4 bases short, with 15 bases between. This CDR3 is 14 amino acids long. Here the CDR3 reads CASSPVSGGTEAFF. CDR3 DNA: TGTGCCAGCAGTCCGGTTTCCGGGGGCACTGAAGCTTTCTTT.

In regard to this clone: At one end, the junction sequence differs from germline, possibly due to a read error. The CDR3 DNA is TGTGCCAGCTCAGCCGGACAGGGATCCTCCGAGCAGTACTTC. This translates into CASSAGQGSSEQYF. V is TRBV18 and J is TRBJ2-7; 8 bases match TRBD1. CDR3 length equals 14 residues. Germline V gene lookup returns CDR1 KGHSH and CDR2 LQKENI.

This clone came up a few times. The chain carries TRBV14 and TRBJ1-4; D is uncertain. CDR1 SGHDN and CDR2 FVKESK come from the germline V gene. CDR3 size: 15 residues. Trimming took 1 base from V and 13 from J, leaving 19 bases between them. This CDR3 is CASSQGLGKDVRLFF. CDR3 bases: TGTGCCAGCAGCCAAGGGCTCGGGAAAGACGTTAGACTGTTTTTT.

This clone was counted only a few times. The V call is TRBV6-5, the J call TRBJ2-7, with no clear D. V was shortened by 1 base and J by 7 bases, with 8 bases between the two germline ends. The CDR3 runs 12 residues. Germline V gene data show CDR1 as MNHEY and CDR2 as SVGAGI. The CDR3 DNA follows: TGTGCCAGCAGTTACTGGGGTGAGGAGCAGTACTTC. This translates into CASSYWGEEQYF.

The chain links TRBV19 to TRBJ1-5; 7 nucleotides align to TRBD1. CDR3 length: 16 amino acids. Germline CDR1 and CDR2: LNHDA and SQIVND (reference sequence). The trim removed 4 bases at V and 2 bases at J, leaving 8 bases unmatched. CDR3 region: CASSTPGQLGNQPQHF. The DNA of the CDR3 is TGTGCCAGTAGTACGCCGGGACAGTTGGGCAATCAGCCCCAGCATTTT. The full variable domain, its missing parts supplied by reference TRBV19 and TRBJ1-5, is DGGITQSPKYLFRKEGQNVTLSCEQNLNHDAMYWYRQDPGQGLRLIYYSQIVNDFQKGDIAEGYSVSREKKESFPLTVTSAQKNPTAFYLCASSTPGQLGNQPQHFGDGTRLSIL.

The V gene is TRBV7-9, the J gene TRBJ2-1; D unclear. This CDR3 contains 14 residues. The ends were cut back, 0 bases at V and 7 bases at J, with 10 bases in the middle. Germline loops: CDR1 SEHNR, CDR2 FQNEAQ (reference sequence). In nucleotides, the CDR3 is TGTGCCAGCAGCTTAGCGGTCGTTCTGAATGAGCAGTTCTTC. This gives the protein CASSLAVVLNEQFF.

The table lists this clone with a count of one. This specimen includes other DNA sequences encoding the same CDR3. V gene TRBV12-5 combines with J gene TRBJ2-1; no clear D. Per the germline V gene, CDR1 is LGHNT and CDR2 is FRNRAP. The ends were cut back, 1 base at V and 7 bases at J, with 5 bases in the middle. The CDR3 length is 12 residues. CDR3 sequence (DNA): TGTGCTAGTGGTTTGGGGTTTAATGAGCAGTTCTTC. Translated: CASGLGFNEQFF.